This entry lists 24 T cell receptor beta chains sequenced from one sample in a study of T cell responses to AZD1222 COVID-19 vaccine. The protocol was immunoSEQ multiplex PCR, while the TCRdb copy is restricted to in-frame clones and leaves out a portion. The sample gives over 120,000 clones, 86% of which show up once; over 4.5% is in the top ten. The material was peripheral blood, obtained 28 days after the second AZD1222 dose. These receptors all stem from an adult who received the AZD1222 COVID-19 vaccine.

V usage is TRBV13 and J usage is TRBJ2-5; D is perhaps TRBD1 or TRBD2 (5 bases each). CDR1 and CDR2 (germline): PRHDT, FYEKMQ (reference sequence). V was clipped by 1 base and J by 5 bases, with 11 bases between them. CDR3 length equals 14 residues. CDR3 amino acids: CASSLVGEAETQYF. The CDR3 bases are TGTGCCAGCAGCTTAGTGGGGGAAGCGGAGACCCAGTACTTC.

This rearrangement joins TRBV7-2 to TRBJ1-4; D might be TRBD1 (6 bases). Deletions cut 3 bases from V and 7 bases from J, with 21 bases between. Germline V gene data show CDR1 as SGHTA and CDR2 as FQGNSA. There are 17 residues in the CDR3. The CDR3 reads CASSLTTGLGVIEKLFF. The CDR3 nucleotides read TGTGCCAGCAGCTTGACAACAGGGTTAGGGGTGATTGAAAAACTGTTTTTT.

This sequence joins TRBV5-1 and TRBJ1-6; D call uncertain. Trimming stripped 0 bases from V and 3 bases from J, with 4 bases between. Germline values: CDR1 SGHRS, CDR2 YFSETQ. CDR3 size: 14 residues. The DNA of the CDR3 is TGCGCCAGCAGCTTGGGAGACTATAATTCACCCCTCCACTTT. It specifies CASSLGDYNSPLHF.

The genes are TRBV25-1 and TRBJ2-3, with unresolved D. The CDR3 runs to 13 residues. CDR1 and CDR2 from the germline V gene are MGHDK and SYGVNS. With 7 bases removed from V and 6 bases from J, the gap between germline ends came to 14 bases. The CDR3 coding sequence is TGTGCCAGCACAAGAAAAAGTCCTGATACGCAGTATTTT. This sequence encodes CASTRKSPDTQYF.

The chain links TRBV5-1 to TRBJ2-7, with TRBD2 matching over 8 bases. The trim removed 6 bases at V and 5 bases at J, leaving 10 bases unmatched. The CDR3 has 14 residues. The germline CDR1 and CDR2 sequences are SGHRS and YFSETQ. The CDR3 loop is CASNPPGGSDEQYF. In DNA form, the CDR3 reads TGCGCCAGCAACCCCCCGGGGGGGAGCGACGAGCAGTACTTC.

This rearrangement joins TRBV28 to TRBJ2-1; D is unresolved. The germline V gene has CDR1 MDHEN and CDR2 SYDVKM. V gave up 5 bases and J gave up 10 bases, with 15 bases separating them. This CDR3 is built from 13 residues. Here the CDR3 DNA reads TGTGCCAGCAGTGTGACTCCAGCCCTGGAGCAGTTCTTC. Encoded protein: CASSVTPALEQFF. Looking up the rest from reference TRBV28 and TRBJ2-1 gives the full variable domain: DVKVTQSSRYLVKRTGEKVFLECVQDMDHENMFWYRQDPGLGLRLIYFSYDVKMKEKGDIPEGYSVSREKKERFSLILESASTNQTSMYLCASSVTPALEQFFGPGTRLTVL.

This clone was recorded a few times. V and J are TRBV7-9 and TRBJ2-1; 8 bases agree with TRBD2. Germline V gene data show CDR1 as SEHNR and CDR2 as FQNEAQ (reference sequence). V lost 3 bases and J lost 5; bases outside the gene matches: 3. The CDR3 is 14 residues long. The CDR3 DNA is TGTGCCAGCAGCTTCGGGACTAGTGACAATGAGCAGTTCTTC. Amino acid sequence: CASSFGTSDNEQFF.

This clone came up a few times. The gene calls are TRBV27 and TRBJ2-3; 7 bases map to TRBD2. The CDR3 covers 16 residues. Trimming removed 8 bases from V and 0 bases from J; junction bases left unmatched: 11. Looked up from germline, CDR1 is MNHEY and CDR2 is SMNVEV (reference sequence). The CDR3 sequence: CASGGGWGVSTDTQYF. The CDR3 DNA follows: TGTGCCAGCGGGGGGGGTTGGGGGGTCAGCACAGATACGCAGTATTTT.

The rearrangement joins TRBV2 to TRBJ2-4, with D unclear. Trimming cost V 5 bases and J 0 bases, with 11 bases left between them. Germline CDR1 and CDR2: SNHLY and FYNNEI. This CDR3 region has 15 residues. Written as DNA, the CDR3 is TGTGCCAGCAGTACTCTTATCCTAGCCAAAAACATTCAGTACTTC. Translated: CASSTLILAKNIQYF. Complete variable domain (other parts from reference TRBV2 and TRBJ2-4): EPEVTQTPSHQVTQMGQEVILRCVPISNHLYFYWYRQILGQKVEFLVSFYNNEISEKSEIFDDQFSVERPDGSNFTLKIRSTKLEDSAMYFCASSTLILAKNIQYFGAGTRLSVL.

V gene TRBV2 combines with J gene TRBJ1-4, with unresolved D. The V end lost 5 bases, the J end lost 7 bases, and 14 bases lay between the germline ends. The length of the CDR3 is 14 residues. Germline CDR1 is SNHLY and CDR2 is FYNNEI. The CDR3 nucleotides read TGTGCCAGCAGTACTATCTGGGCGGGTGAAAAACTGTTTTTT. Its translation is CASSTIWAGEKLFF.

This clone has only one observation. The gene calls are TRBV24-1 and TRBJ2-5, with a possible D match to TRBD2 (6 bases). The V and J ends lost 3 bases and 5 bases respectively, with 15 bases between them. Per germline, CDR1 KGHDR and CDR2 SFDVKD. The CDR3 is 15 amino acids. The DNA of the CDR3 is TGTGCCACCAGTGATGTGCGGGGTACCGGGGAGACCCAGTACTTC. Translation: CATSDVRGTGETQYF.

J is TRBJ2-5 and V is TRBV5-4, with D tentatively TRBD1 (6 bases). Trimming took off 3 bases at V and 5 bases at J, with 14 bases between the two ends. Germline V gene data show CDR1 as SGHNT and CDR2 as YYREEE (reference sequence). CDR3 length: 14 amino acids. CDR3 sequence (DNA): TGTGCCAGCAGCTCATCAACAGGGATTGAGACCCAGTACTTC. It translates to CASSSSTGIETQYF.

This rearrangement joins TRBV5-1 to TRBJ1-2; D is unresolved. The CDR3 spans 14 residues. Trimming took off 2 bases at V and 5 bases at J, with 13 bases between the two ends. Germline-derived CDR1 and CDR2 are SGHRS and YFSETQ. The CDR3 nucleotides read TGCGCCAGCAGCTTTTCCCCTGACCGTTATGGCTACACCTTC. Amino acid sequence: CASSFSPDRYGYTF. Looking up the rest from reference TRBV5-1 and TRBJ1-2 gives the full variable domain: KAGVTQTPRYLIKTRGQQVTLSCSPISGHRSVSWYQQTPGQGLQFLFEYFSETQRNKGNFPGRFSGRQFSNSRSEMNVSTLELGDSALYLCASSFSPDRYGYTFGSGTRLTVV.

J is TRBJ2-1 and V is TRBV5-1; a weak D match, TRBD2 (6 bases). The germline CDR1 and CDR2 sequences are SGHRS and YFSETQ. The CDR3 is 15 amino acids. Trimming removed 3 bases at V and 5 bases at J, with 15 bases between. CDR3 in amino acids: CASSWLWAGNNEQFF. The CDR3 nucleotides are TGCGCCAGCAGCTGGCTATGGGCGGGGAACAATGAGCAGTTCTTC.

The chain carries TRBV27 and TRBJ1-5, with no clear D. CDR3 length equals 13 residues. Germline assignment: CDR1 MNHEY and CDR2 SMNVEV (reference sequence). The V gene lost 10 bases and the J gene lost 0 bases, with 10 bases spanning the gap. CDR3 sequence: CATADYSNQPQHF. CDR3 in DNA: TGTGCCACCGCTGATTATAGCAATCAGCCCCAGCATTTT.

The chain employs TRBV18 and TRBJ1-5; possibly TRBD1 for D (6 bases). This CDR3 spans 16 amino acids. Germline V CDR1 and CDR2: KGHSH, LQKENI. Trimming took off 2 bases at V and 6 bases at J, with 17 bases between the two ends. The CDR3 DNA follows: TGTGCCAGCTCACCAGATACAGGGTCGGGGTTTCAGCCCCAGCATTTT. Translation gives CASSPDTGSGFQPQHF. Complete variable domain (other parts from reference TRBV18 and TRBJ1-5): NAGVMQNPRHLVRRRGQEARLRCSPMKGHSHVYWYRQLPEEGLKFMVYLQKENIIDESGMPKERFSAEFPKEGPSILRIQQVVRGDSAAYFCASSPDTGSGFQPQHFGDGTRLSIL.

This sequence joins TRBV19 and TRBJ1-1, with unresolved D. Germline-derived CDR1 and CDR2 are LNHDA and SQIVND (reference sequence). The CDR3 sequence is 11 residues long. With 6 bases removed from V and 5 bases from J, the gap between germline ends came to 7 bases. The CDR3 is CASRLGTEAFF. The CDR3 DNA sequence: TGTGCCAGTAGGTTAGGGACTGAAGCTTTCTTT.

This rearrangement joins TRBV29-1 to TRBJ2-1; 9 bases match TRBD2. V lost 4 bases and J lost 1; bases outside the gene matches: 11. In germline, CDR1 is SQVTM, CDR2 ANQGSEA. This CDR3 has 17 residues. Here the CDR3 DNA reads TGCAGCGTTGGCGGCCTAGCGGGAAGTTTGTCCTACAATGAGCAGTTCTTC. Translation gives CSVGGLAGSLSYNEQFF.

This chain joins TRBV11-2 and TRBJ1-1, with 9 bases lining up with TRBD1. Germline lookup yields CDR1 SGHAT and CDR2 FQNNGV. Trimming took 1 base from V and 6 from J; bases not matched to a gene: 0. This CDR3 has 13 residues. The CDR3 region has the DNA TGTGCCAGCAGCTTAGGGGACAGGGCTGAAGCTTTCTTT. This encodes CASSLGDRAEAFF.

This chain uses TRBV29-1 with TRBJ1-2, with D perhaps TRBD1 (5 bases). Trimming removed 0 bases at V and 3 bases at J, with 14 bases between. The CDR3 totals 15 residues. Per the germline V gene, CDR1 is SQVTM and CDR2 is ANQGSEA. The DNA for the CDR3 is TGCAGCGTTGAAGACGAGGAGGGGATCGACTATGGCTACACCTTC. Protein product: CSVEDEEGIDYGYTF.

The V and J genes are TRBV30 and TRBJ2-7, with 12 bases fitting TRBD1. Looked up from germline, CDR1 is GTSNPN and CDR2 is SVGIG (reference sequence). The V and J ends lost 8 bases and 4 bases, in that order; junction bases with no gene match: 6. This CDR3 region has 13 residues. The CDR3, as DNA: TGTGCCGGGACAGGGGGCCAGTCTTACGAGCAGTACTTC. It is translated as CAGTGGQSYEQYF.

This clone has just one count. The rearrangement links TRBV5-4 to TRBJ2-7, with TRBD2 matching 9 bases. CDR1 is SGHNT, CDR2 YYREEE, per germline (reference sequence). With V trimmed by 1 base and J by 5 bases, 7 bases remained unmatched. This CDR3 has 15 amino acids. The CDR3 DNA reads as TGTGCCAGCAGCTTGCGCCTAGCGGGGAACCACGAGCAGTACTTC. Translated: CASSLRLAGNHEQYF.

The chain couples TRBV19 to TRBJ2-1; 13 bases match TRBD2. Germline V gives CDR1 LNHDA, CDR2 SQIVND (reference sequence). The CDR3 consists of 16 residues. The V segment lost 5 bases and the J segment 3 bases; nucleotides outside the gene matches: 4. CDR3 loop: CASSPRTSGGYNEQFF. DNA for the CDR3: TGTGCCAGTAGTCCGAGGACTAGCGGGGGCTACAATGAGCAGTTCTTC.

This chain links TRBV27 with TRBJ2-7, with a weak D call TRBD1 (5 bases). V lost 1 base and J 6 bases, leaving 10 bases between the germline ends. CDR3 length: 13 residues. In germline, CDR1 is MNHEY, CDR2 SMNVEV (reference sequence). The CDR3 sequence: CASSLYLGAEQYF. The CDR3 bases are TGTGCCAGCAGTTTATATCTAGGGGCCGAGCAGTACTTC.